This is a list of T cell receptor beta chains from one sample in a study of blood T cell repertoires in COVID-19. The assay was immunoSEQ multiplex PCR, and TCRdb's table has in-frame clones only and misses some. This sample yields about 250,000 clones, of which around 84% are seen a single time; more than 1.5% belongs to the top ten. Sequenced input: PBMCs or T cells enriched from blood (not recorded which). These receptors were taken from a man aged 35-49 years who had recovered from COVID-19. The CDR3 runs from the conserved cysteine through the conserved F or W. Fields, in order: J gene, D gene, clone size, V gene, CDR3 length, CDR3 DNA, CDR3 protein. The D gene is left open where the match is weak. The size field is filled for only some rows; it gives once, few, many or a size class.

TRBJ2-3	TRBD1	NA	TRBV24-1	17	TGTGCCACCAGTGATTTGACCGGGACAGATAGCACAGATACGCAGTATTTT	CATSDLTGTDSTDTQYF
TRBJ1-4	TRBD1	NA	TRBV7-9	15	TGTGCCAGCAGCTTAGGCGACAGGGATAATGAAAAACTGTTTTTT	CASSLGDRDNEKLFF
TRBJ2-1	TRBD2	NA	TRBV6-2/TRBV6-3	14	TGTGCCAGCAGGCCTAGCGGGGGGGGCGGTGAGCAGTTCTTC	CASRPSGGGGEQFF
TRBJ1-3	NA	NA	TRBV6-6	16	TGTGCCAGCAGTCGGAACAGGCTGAGCTCTGGAAACACCATATATTTT	CASSRNRLSSGNTIYF
TRBJ2-7	TRBD2	NA	TRBV7-9	15	TGTGCCAGCAGCTTCTATCCAGGGAGGGCCTACGAGCAGTACTTC	CASSFYPGRAYEQYF
TRBJ2-1	TRBD1	NA	TRBV7-6	15	TGTGCCAGCAGCCTAGGACAGGGGGCTCACAATGAGCAGTTCTTC	CASSLGQGAHNEQFF
TRBJ2-1	TRBD2	NA	TRBV7-2	15	TGTGCCAGCAGCTTAGAGGCTAGCGGGTACAATGAGCAGTTCTTC	CASSLEASGYNEQFF
TRBJ2-7	TRBD2	NA	TRBV2	12	TGTGCCAGCGAAGGGCTAGCGGGAGAGCAGTACTTC	CASEGLAGEQYF
TRBJ1-1	NA	once	TRBV13	13	TGTGCCAGCAGCTTGAAGAGGGCTACTGAAGCTTTCTTT	CASSLKRATEAFF
TRBJ2-7	NA	NA	TRBV19	15	TGTGCCAGTAGTATCTCGACAGGTTGGGACGGGGAGCAGTACTTC	CASSISTGWDGEQYF
TRBJ2-7	TRBD2	NA	TRBV19	15	TGTGCCAGTAGTCTCGGGACTAGCGGGGGCTACGAGCAGTACTTC	CASSLGTSGGYEQYF
TRBJ1-2	NA	NA	TRBV9	15	TGTGCCAGCAGCGTAGTACCTAGGGACACAGATGGCTACACCTTC	CASSVVPRDTDGYTF
TRBJ2-1	TRBD1	NA	TRBV19	16	TGTGCCAGTAGTATAGCCCGGGACAGGGTCCCCAATGAGCAGTTCTTC	CASSIARDRVPNEQFF
TRBJ2-1	NA	NA	TRBV3-1/TRBV3-2	14	TGTGCCAGCAGCGGCGGGACAGCCGACAATGAGCAGTTCTTC	CASSGGTADNEQFF
TRBJ1-6	NA	NA	TRBV5-1	15	TGCGCCAGCAGCTTGGGTTGGAGAGGGAATTCACCCCTCCACTTT	CASSLGWRGNSPLHF
TRBJ1-3	NA	NA	TRBV23-1	18	TGCGCCAGCAGTCATTTCCTGACAGGCGTCAGCTCTGGAAACACCATATATTTT	CASSHFLTGVSSGNTIYF
TRBJ2-3	NA	NA	TRBV3-1/TRBV3-2	17	TGTGCCAGCAGCCAAGATAAGGGGGGGGTGAGCACAGATACGCAGTATTTT	CASSQDKGGVSTDTQYF
TRBJ2-1	NA	NA	TRBV14	14	TGTGCCAGCAGCCGACAGGACCATTACAATGAGCAGTTCTTC	CASSRQDHYNEQFF
TRBJ2-1	TRBD2	NA	TRBV28	14	TGTGCCAGCAGGAGCGGGAGTGTAGTCAATGAGCAGTTCTTC	CASRSGSVVNEQFF
TRBJ2-1	TRBD1	NA	TRBV9	20	TGTGCCAGCAGCGACGTCGGACAGGGGGATCTAGTAGGCTCCTACAATGAGCAGTTCTTC	CASSDVGQGDLVGSYNEQFF
TRBJ2-1	TRBD2	NA	TRBV4-3	18	TGCGCCAGCAGCCAAGATGCCCCCAGGCGGGGGGGCCGGAATGAGCAGTTCTTC	CASSQDAPRRGGRNEQFF
TRBJ1-4	TRBD1	NA	TRBV6-1	14	TGTGCCAGCAGTGATGGACAGGGGGATGAAAAACTGTTTTTT	CASSDGQGDEKLFF